The clone carrying this TCR beta chain was seen more than once but under ten times. The target antigen is unknown. This entry is derived from a study of response to subunit inactivated influenza vaccine. Each CDR3 protein is one row after TCRdb ran MiXCR on the RT-PCR reads. The sample includes 600,000 to 850,000 distinct CDR3 sequences, roughly 15% of them seen just once. Losses at the gene ends were 5 bases for V and 5 bases for J; bases not matched to a gene: 9. CDR3 length: 16 residues. The germline V gene encodes CDR1 SNHLY and CDR2 FYNNEI. Whole-study results and caveats: With each seasonal influenza vaccination, the authors suggested, few new T cells are recruited.

This material consisted of PBMCs from blood, taken around two weeks before vaccination. The chain is built from TRBV2 and TRBJ1-1; the match to TRBD1 covers 12 bases. This receptor was identified in a man aged 45-65 years who received an inactivated influenza vaccine. CDR3 residues: CASSFHSGQGATEAFF. As DNA, the CDR3 is TGTGCCAGCAGTTTCCATTCGGGACAGGGGGCAACTGAAGCTTTCTTT.